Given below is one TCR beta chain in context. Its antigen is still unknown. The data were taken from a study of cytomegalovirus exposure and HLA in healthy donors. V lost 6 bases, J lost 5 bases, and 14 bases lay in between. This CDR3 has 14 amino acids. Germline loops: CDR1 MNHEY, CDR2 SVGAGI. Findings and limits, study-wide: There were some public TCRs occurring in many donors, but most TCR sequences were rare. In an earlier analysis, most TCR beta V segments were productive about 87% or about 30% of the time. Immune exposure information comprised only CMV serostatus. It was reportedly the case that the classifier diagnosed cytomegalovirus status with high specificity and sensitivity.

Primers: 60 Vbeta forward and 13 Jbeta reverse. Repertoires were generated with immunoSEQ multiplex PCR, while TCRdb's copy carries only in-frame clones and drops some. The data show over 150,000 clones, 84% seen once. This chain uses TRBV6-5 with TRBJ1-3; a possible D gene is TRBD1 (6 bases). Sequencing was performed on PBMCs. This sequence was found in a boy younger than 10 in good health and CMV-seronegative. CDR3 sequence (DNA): TGTGCCAGCAGGCCCGGGACATCCAGAAACACCATATATTTT. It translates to CASRPGTSRNTIYF.